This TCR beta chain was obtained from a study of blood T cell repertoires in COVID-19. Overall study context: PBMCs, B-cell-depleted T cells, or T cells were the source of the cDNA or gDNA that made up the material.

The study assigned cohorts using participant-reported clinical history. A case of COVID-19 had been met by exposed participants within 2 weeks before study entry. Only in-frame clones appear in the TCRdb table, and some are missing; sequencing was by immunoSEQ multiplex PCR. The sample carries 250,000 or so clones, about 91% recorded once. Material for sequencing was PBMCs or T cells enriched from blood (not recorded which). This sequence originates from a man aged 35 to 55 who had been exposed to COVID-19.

DNA of the CDR3: TGTGCCACCTCCTCCGGTTGGGCGGGACCCTACGAGCAGTACTTC. It yields the protein CATSSGWAGPYEQYF. The V gene is TRBV14, the J gene TRBJ2-7, with a tentative D call TRBD2 (6 bases). In germline, CDR1 is SGHDN, CDR2 FVKESK. This CDR3 has 15 residues. With 10 bases removed from V and 2 bases from J, the gap between germline ends came to 21 bases. Complete variable domain (other parts from reference TRBV14 and TRBJ2-7): EAGVTQFPSHSVIEKGQTVTLRCDPISGHDNLYWYRRVMGKEIKFLLHFVKESKQDESGMPNNRFLAERTGGTYSTLKVQPAELEDSGVYFCATSSGWAGPYEQYFGPGTRLTVT.